This TCR beta chain was captured in a study of cytomegalovirus exposure and HLA in healthy donors. Study background: The 100 to 150 validation repertoires matched the 500 to 750 first-cohort repertoires in platform, a later analysis reported. Overall study results and limits: The investigators catalogued 150 to 200 TCR beta chains as cytomegalovirus-associated. Most TCRs appeared rarely, but some public TCRs recurred in many donors.

V was shortened by 6 bases and J by 4 bases, with 12 bases between the two germline ends. CDR3 length: 14 amino acids. The germline CDR1 and CDR2 sequences are MNHEY and SVGAGI. The data were produced by immunoSEQ multiplex PCR, yet TCRdb's version contains in-frame clones alone and is incomplete. The table has fewer than 130,000 clones, 70% to 90% seen once. On this clone: Its antigen remains unidentified.

Sequenced material: PBMCs. The clonotype comes from a woman aged 25 to 39 in good health and CMV-seropositive. The V call is TRBV6-5, the J call TRBJ1-4; unclear D gene. The CDR3 sequence is CASSEGRGNEKLFF. CDR3 coding DNA: TGTGCCAGCAGCGAGGGTCGGGGTAATGAAAAACTGTTTTTT.